The present T cell receptor beta chain was sequenced within a study of blood T cells in healthy people across ages. PCR was performed a second time for about 6 to 11 cycles using a sample-barcoded 5' primer and a J-beta primer mix. TCRdb passed the 5' RACE reads through MiXCR, listing each CDR3 protein once. This table has around 1,000,000 distinct CDR3 sequences, roughly two fifths appearing once. Between the trimmed V and J ends, which lost 6 bases and 8 bases, there was a span of 21 bases. Germline values: CDR1 SQVTM, CDR2 ANQGSEA. This CDR3 is built from 14 residues. Ten or more counts support this clonotype.

Sequenced: blood. V and J are TRBV29-1 and TRBJ2-3; D could derive from TRBD1 or TRBD2 (6 bases each). This sequence was found in a young man in good health. CDR3 coding DNA: TGCAGCGTGACGGGGGCCATCCCTTACCGTACGCAGTATTTT. It yields the protein CSVTGAIPYRTQYF.